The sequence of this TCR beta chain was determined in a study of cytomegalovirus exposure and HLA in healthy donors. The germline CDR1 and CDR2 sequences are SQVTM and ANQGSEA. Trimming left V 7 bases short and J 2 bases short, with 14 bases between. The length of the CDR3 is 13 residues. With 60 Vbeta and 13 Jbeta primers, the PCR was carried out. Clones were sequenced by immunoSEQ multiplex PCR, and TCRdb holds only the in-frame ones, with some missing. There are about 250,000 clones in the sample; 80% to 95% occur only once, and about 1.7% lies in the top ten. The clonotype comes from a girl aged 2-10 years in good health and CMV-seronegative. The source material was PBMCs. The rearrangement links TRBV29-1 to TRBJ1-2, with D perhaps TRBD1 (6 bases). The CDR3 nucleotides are TGCAGCGCAGAACGGCAGGGGAACTATGGCTACACCTTC. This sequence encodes CSAERQGNYGYTF.